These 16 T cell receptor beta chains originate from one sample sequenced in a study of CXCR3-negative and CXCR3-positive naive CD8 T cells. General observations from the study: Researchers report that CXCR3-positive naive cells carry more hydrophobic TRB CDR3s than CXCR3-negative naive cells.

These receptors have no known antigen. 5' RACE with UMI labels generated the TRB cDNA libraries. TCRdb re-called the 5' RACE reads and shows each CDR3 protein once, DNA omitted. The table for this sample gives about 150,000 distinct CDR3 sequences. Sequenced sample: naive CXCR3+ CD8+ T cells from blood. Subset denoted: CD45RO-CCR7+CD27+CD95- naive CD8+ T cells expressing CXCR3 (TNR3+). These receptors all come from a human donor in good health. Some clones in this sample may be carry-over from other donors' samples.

The CDR3 reads CASSHPSGGASGELFF. The chain has TRBV4-1 and TRBJ2-2; the TRBD2 assignment by TCRdb is unverifiable without DNA. The CDR3 is made up of 16 amino acids. Germline CDR1 and CDR2: MGHRA and YSYEKL.

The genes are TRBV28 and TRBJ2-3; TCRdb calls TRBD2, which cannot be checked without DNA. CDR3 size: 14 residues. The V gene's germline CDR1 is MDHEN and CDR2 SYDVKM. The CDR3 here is CASLVAGGRDTQYF.

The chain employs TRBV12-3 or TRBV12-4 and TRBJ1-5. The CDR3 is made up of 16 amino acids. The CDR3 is CASSPSGSTSNQPQHF.

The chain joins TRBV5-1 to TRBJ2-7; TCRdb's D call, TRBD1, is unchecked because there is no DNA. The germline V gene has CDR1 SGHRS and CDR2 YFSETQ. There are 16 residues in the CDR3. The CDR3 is CASSRTTGTGPYEQYF.

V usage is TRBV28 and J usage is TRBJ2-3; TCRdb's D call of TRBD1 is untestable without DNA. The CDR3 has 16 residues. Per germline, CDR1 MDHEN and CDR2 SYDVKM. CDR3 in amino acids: CASRGAGHLSTDTQYF.

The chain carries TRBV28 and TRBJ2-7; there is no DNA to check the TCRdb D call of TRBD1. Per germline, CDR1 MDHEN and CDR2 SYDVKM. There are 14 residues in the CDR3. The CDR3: CASSFSGTGYEQYF.

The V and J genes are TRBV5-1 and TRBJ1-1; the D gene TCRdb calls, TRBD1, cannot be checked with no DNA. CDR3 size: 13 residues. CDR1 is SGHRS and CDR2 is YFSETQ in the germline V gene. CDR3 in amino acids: CASSLGGAVEAFF.

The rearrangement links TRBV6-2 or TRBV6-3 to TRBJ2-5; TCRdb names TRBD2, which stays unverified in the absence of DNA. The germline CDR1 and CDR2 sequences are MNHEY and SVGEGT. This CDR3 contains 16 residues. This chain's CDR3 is CASSYKVDLPQETQYF.

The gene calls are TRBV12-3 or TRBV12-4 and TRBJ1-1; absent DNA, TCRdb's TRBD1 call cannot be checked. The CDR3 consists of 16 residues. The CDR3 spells CASSPSTGGQNTEAFF.

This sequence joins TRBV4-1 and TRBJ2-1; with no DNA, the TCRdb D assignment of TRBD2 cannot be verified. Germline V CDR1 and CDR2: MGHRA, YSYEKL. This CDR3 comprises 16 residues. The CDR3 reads CASSQDFQRERPEQFF.

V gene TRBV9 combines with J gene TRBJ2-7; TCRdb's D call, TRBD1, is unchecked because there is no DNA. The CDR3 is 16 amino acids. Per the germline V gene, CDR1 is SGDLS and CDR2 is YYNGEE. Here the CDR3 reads CASSVGGTAAVYEQYF.

CDR3 sequence reads: CASSFAGLAGGLEQFF. This chain links TRBV12-3 or TRBV12-4 with TRBJ2-1; the D gene TCRdb calls, TRBD2, cannot be checked with no DNA. The length of the CDR3 is 16 residues.

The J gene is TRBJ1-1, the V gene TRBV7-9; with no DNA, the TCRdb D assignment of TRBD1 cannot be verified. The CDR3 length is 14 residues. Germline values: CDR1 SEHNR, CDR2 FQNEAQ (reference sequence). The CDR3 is CASSFGGQRGEVFF.

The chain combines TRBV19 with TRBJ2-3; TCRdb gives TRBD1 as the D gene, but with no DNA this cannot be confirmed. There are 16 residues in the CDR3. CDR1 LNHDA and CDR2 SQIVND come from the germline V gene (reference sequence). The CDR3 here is CASSARTEGYTDTQYF.

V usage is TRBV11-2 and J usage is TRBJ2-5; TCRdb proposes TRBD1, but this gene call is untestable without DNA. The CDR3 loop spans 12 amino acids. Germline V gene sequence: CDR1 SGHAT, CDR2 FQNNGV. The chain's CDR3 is CATAGGEETQYF.

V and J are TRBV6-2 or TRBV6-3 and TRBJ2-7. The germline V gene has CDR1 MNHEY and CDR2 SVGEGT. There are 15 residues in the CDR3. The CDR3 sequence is CASSLVSITSHEQYF.